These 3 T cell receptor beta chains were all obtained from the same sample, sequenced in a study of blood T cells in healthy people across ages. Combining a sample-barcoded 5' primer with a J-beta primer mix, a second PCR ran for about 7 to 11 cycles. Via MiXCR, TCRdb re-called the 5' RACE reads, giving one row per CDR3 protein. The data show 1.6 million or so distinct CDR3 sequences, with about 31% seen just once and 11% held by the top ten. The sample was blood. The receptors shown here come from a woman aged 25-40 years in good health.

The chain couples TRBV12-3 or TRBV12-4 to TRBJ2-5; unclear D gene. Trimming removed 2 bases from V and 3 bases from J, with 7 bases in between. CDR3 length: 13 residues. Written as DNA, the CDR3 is TGTGCCAGCAGTTTAATAGGGAAAGAGACCCAGTACTTC. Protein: CASSLIGKETQYF.

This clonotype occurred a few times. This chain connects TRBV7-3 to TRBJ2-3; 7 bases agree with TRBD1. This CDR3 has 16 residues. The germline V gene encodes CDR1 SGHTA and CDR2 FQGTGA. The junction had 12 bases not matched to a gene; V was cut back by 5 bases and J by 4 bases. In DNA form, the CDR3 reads TGTGCCAGCAGCCTAGGGACCACAGGGGCGGCAGATACGCAGTATTTT. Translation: CASSLGTTGAADTQYF.

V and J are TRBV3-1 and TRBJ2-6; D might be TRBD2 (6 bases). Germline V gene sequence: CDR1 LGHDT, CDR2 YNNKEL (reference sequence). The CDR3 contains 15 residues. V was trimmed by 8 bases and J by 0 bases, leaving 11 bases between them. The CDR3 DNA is TGTGCCAGCTGGGACTCCAGCTCTGGGGCCAACGTCCTGACTTTC. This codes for CASWDSSSGANVLTF.